A single sample gave rise to the 3 T cell receptor beta chains below, sequenced in a study of control samples from healthy donors and cancer patients. Libraries were prepared by immunoSEQ multiplex PCR; TCRdb keeps only in-frame clonotypes and omits some of them. The profile covers fewer than 200,000 clones, with 90% appearing a single time and 1.4% taken by the ten largest. Sample: blood. The receptor source for this set is a woman between 45 and 65 years old in good health.

This chain uses TRBV7-2 with TRBJ1-2, with D maybe TRBD1 (6 bases). V lost 11 bases and J lost 1, with 14 bases in between. Per the germline V gene, CDR1 is SGHTA and CDR2 is FQGNSA. This CDR3 region has 13 residues. The chain's CDR3 is CAGYTGNNYGYTF. The CDR3 region has the DNA TGTGCCGGCTATACAGGGAATAACTATGGCTACACCTTC.

V is TRBV4-1 and J is TRBJ2-1; D is perhaps TRBD1 (5 bases). From germline, CDR1 is MGHRA and CDR2 YSYEKL. This CDR3 region has 16 residues. The germline V and J ends were trimmed by 2 bases and 9 bases, with 20 bases remaining between them. The CDR3 region has the DNA TGCGCCAGCAGCCAACTATCTGGACCGCCTAGGGGTGAGCAGTTCTTC. This sequence encodes CASSQLSGPPRGEQFF.

This clone appeared a few times. This chain links TRBV7-9 with TRBJ2-1; 14 bases are a match to TRBD2. Looked up from germline, CDR1 is SEHNR and CDR2 is FQNEAQ (reference sequence). Losses at the gene ends were 4 bases for V and 7 bases for J; bases not matched to a gene: 12. The length of the CDR3 is 18 residues. The CDR3 sequence is CASSSPPRLAGGRNEQFF. CDR3 in DNA: TGTGCCAGCAGCTCCCCGCCGCGACTAGCGGGGGGGCGGAATGAGCAGTTCTTC.